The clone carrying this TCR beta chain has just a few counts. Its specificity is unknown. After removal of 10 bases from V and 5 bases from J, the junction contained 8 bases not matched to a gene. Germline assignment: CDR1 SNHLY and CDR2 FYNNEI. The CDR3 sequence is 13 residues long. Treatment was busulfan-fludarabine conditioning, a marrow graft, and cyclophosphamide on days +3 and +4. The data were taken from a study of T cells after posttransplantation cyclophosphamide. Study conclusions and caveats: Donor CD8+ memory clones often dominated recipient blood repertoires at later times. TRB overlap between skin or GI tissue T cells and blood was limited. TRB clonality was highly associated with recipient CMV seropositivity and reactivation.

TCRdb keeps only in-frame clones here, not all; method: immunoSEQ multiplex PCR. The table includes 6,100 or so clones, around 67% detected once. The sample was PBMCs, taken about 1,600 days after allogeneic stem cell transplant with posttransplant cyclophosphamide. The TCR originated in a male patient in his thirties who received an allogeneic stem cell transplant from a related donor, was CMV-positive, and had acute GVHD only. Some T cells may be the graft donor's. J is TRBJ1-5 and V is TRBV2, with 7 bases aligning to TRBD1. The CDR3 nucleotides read TGTGCCACGAAAGGGGGCGAGGATCAGCCCCAGCATTTT. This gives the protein CATKGGEDQPQHF.